What follows are 15 T cell receptor beta chains derived from one specimen sequenced in a study of a mutant IDH1 vaccine in newly diagnosed glioma. Profiled with immunoSEQ multiplex PCR; TCRdb holds only in-frame clones, not every one. The data contain about 120,000 clones, around 90% of them singletons. No antigens are known for them. Sample time point: week 11, during vaccination. The study gave 300 ug of mutant IDH1 20-mer peptide per vaccine dose, with topical imiquimod. The sequenced sample was PBMCs, obtained from a glioma patient whose treatment included an IDH1 peptide vaccine. The receptors were sampled from a woman aged 45-60 years with glioma.

A single count supports this clone. The V and J genes are TRBV5-6 and TRBJ2-5; D might be TRBD2 (5 bases). The end of the DNA is better explained by TRBJ2-7, so the J call may be wrong. This CDR3 has 15 residues. CDR1 is SGHDT and CDR2 is YYEEEE in the germline V gene. CDR3 nucleotide sequence: TGTGCCAGCAGCCCGAACGGGGATGACACCTACGAGCAGTACTTC. Residues: CASSPNGDDTYEQYF.

This chain uses TRBV10-3 with TRBJ2-2; tentative D call: TRBD1 (6 bases). Germline CDR1 ENHRY, CDR2 SYGVKD. The CDR3 covers 16 residues. V lost 2 bases and J 2 bases, leaving 12 bases between the germline ends. The CDR3 nucleotides are TGTGCCATCAGTGAGGGGGCGACAGGCAACACCGGGGAGCTGTTTTTT. It yields the protein CAISEGATGNTGELFF.

This chain connects TRBV4-1 to TRBJ2-1; D ambiguous. This CDR3 spans 16 amino acids. V shed 0 bases and J shed 8 bases, with 17 bases lying between them. CDR1 MGHRA and CDR2 YSYEKL come from the germline V gene. Here the CDR3 DNA reads TGCGCCAGCAGCCAAGATATTGGGTCGCGTCGGGATGAGCAGTTCTTC. It codes for CASSQDIGSRRDEQFF.

The CDR3 here is CASSYQGRGGRYTF. CDR3 in DNA: TGTGCCAGCAGTTACCAGGGGCGGGGCGGGCGCTACACCTTC. The J gene is TRBJ1-2, the V gene TRBV28, with a tentative D call TRBD1 (6 bases). Trimming pared 4 bases from V and 9 bases from J, leaving 18 bases between. The CDR3 is made up of 14 amino acids. The germline V gene encodes CDR1 MDHEN and CDR2 SYDVKM.

The chain uses TRBV5-6 and TRBJ2-2; TRBD1 matches 10 bases. The CDR3 runs 16 residues. Germline assignment: CDR1 SGHDT and CDR2 YYEEEE. V dropped 4 bases and J dropped 3; count of bases not matched to a gene: 6. CDR3 sequence: CASSRVGTGDTGELFF. The CDR3 region has the DNA TGTGCCAGCAGCCGCGTAGGGACAGGGGACACCGGGGAGCTGTTTTTT. Complete variable domain (other parts from reference TRBV5-6 and TRBJ2-2): DAGVTQSPTHLIKTRGQQVTLRCSPKSGHDTVSWYQQALGQGPQFIFQYYEEEERQRGNFPDRFSGHQFPNYSSELNVNALLLGDSALYLCASSRVGTGDTGELFFGEGSRLTVL.

This clone appeared once. This sequence joins TRBV7-9 and TRBJ2-7; 8 positions agree with TRBD2. The CDR3 is 16 amino acids. Trimming took 5 bases from V and 1 from J; bases not matched to a gene: 10. CDR1 SEHNR and CDR2 FQNEAQ come from the germline V gene (reference sequence). The CDR3 region is CASSPHAASGSYEQYF. The CDR3 DNA reads as TGTGCCAGCAGCCCCCATGCGGCTAGCGGGTCCTACGAGCAGTACTTC.

For the CDR3, the DNA is TGTGCCAGCAGCTTGGGACCGTCCGAGCAGTACTTC. Translated, it gives CASSLGPSEQYF. The chain is built from TRBV5-5 and TRBJ2-7; D remains ambiguous. The germline CDR1 and CDR2 sequences are SGHKS and YYEKEE (reference sequence). The CDR3 consists of 12 residues. V lost 0 bases and J lost 6, with 7 bases in between.

This chain links TRBV28 with TRBJ2-5, with 10 bases matching TRBD2. The end of the DNA aligns better with TRBJ2-7, so the J call may be wrong. The germline V gene has CDR1 MDHEN and CDR2 SYDVKM. This CDR3 comprises 17 residues. The CDR3 is CASSFSLQREGAYEQYF. The CDR3 DNA is TGTGCCAGCAGCTTCTCCCTCCAGCGGGAGGGGGCCTACGAGCAGTACTTC.

The table lists this clone with a few counts. The chain joins TRBV7-8 to TRBJ1-1, with D uncertain. CDR1 is SGHVS and CDR2 is FQNEAQ in the germline V gene. The CDR3 sequence is 12 residues long. Trimming left V 5 bases short and J 6 bases short, with 10 bases between. DNA of the CDR3: TGTGCCAGCAGCCGCATCCGGTCTGAAGCTTTCTTT. Encoded protein: CASSRIRSEAFF.

The CDR3 DNA is TGTGCCAGCAGCTTAGCAGGGGGAAATGAGCAGTTCTTC. Translation: CASSLAGGNEQFF. The V call is TRBV7-2, the J call TRBJ2-1; D possibly corresponds to TRBD1 (6 bases). Germline lookup yields CDR1 SGHTA and CDR2 FQGNSA. V gave up 0 bases and J gave up 7 bases, with 7 bases separating them. The CDR3 sequence is 13 residues long.

The V gene is TRBV5-1, the J gene TRBJ2-3; 7 nucleotides align to TRBD2. The CDR3 has 15 residues. The trim removed 1 base at V and 2 bases at J, leaving 4 bases unmatched. CDR1 SGHRS and CDR2 YFSETQ come from the germline V gene. DNA for the CDR3: TGCGCCAGCAGCTTGAGGAGCGGGACCACAGATACGCAGTATTTT. Amino acid sequence: CASSLRSGTTDTQYF.

V is TRBV7-9 and J is TRBJ1-1, with 9 nucleotides matching TRBD1. Germline values: CDR1 SEHNR, CDR2 FQNEAQ (reference sequence). The CDR3 covers 15 residues. The junction had 10 bases not matched to a gene; V was cut back by 5 bases and J by 6 bases. CDR3: CASSDLTGGGPEAFF. The CDR3 DNA follows: TGTGCCAGCAGCGACCTAACAGGGGGCGGTCCTGAAGCTTTCTTT.

The rearrangement joins TRBV4-2 to TRBJ1-6, with TRBD1 as a possible D gene (5 bases). The CDR3 totals 16 residues. CDR1 LGHNA and CDR2 YNFKEQ come from the germline V gene. V lost 4 bases to trimming and J lost 0 bases, with 10 bases between them. For the CDR3, the DNA is TGTGCCAGCAGCCCAGGGCAAAGCTCCTATAATTCACCCCTCCACTTT. It codes for CASSPGQSSYNSPLHF.

The genes are TRBV7-3 and TRBJ2-2; 13 nucleotides align to TRBD2. With V trimmed by 5 bases and J by 8 bases, 8 bases remained unmatched. Looked up from germline, CDR1 is SGHTA and CDR2 is FQGTGA. This CDR3 has 16 residues. This CDR3 reads CASSTTSGRASGELFF. CDR3 in DNA: TGTGCCAGCAGCACCACTAGCGGGAGGGCGTCGGGGGAGCTGTTTTTT. Filled out from reference TRBV7-3 and TRBJ2-2, the complete variable domain reads GAGVSQTPSNKVTEKGKYVELRCDPISGHTALYWYRQSLGQGPEFLIYFQGTGAADDSGLPNDRFFAVRPEGSVSTLKIQRTERGDSAVYLCASSTTSGRASGELFFGEGSRLTVL.

This clone was found once. The chain joins TRBV10-3 to TRBJ1-5; D ambiguous. Per germline, CDR1 ENHRY and CDR2 SYGVKD. V was trimmed by 5 bases and J by 0 bases, leaving 23 bases between them. The CDR3 has 19 amino acids. CDR3 amino acids: CAISPAGVGTTLSNQPQHF. As DNA, the CDR3 is TGTGCCATCAGTCCTGCCGGGGTTGGAACCACTCTTAGCAATCAGCCCCAGCATTTT.